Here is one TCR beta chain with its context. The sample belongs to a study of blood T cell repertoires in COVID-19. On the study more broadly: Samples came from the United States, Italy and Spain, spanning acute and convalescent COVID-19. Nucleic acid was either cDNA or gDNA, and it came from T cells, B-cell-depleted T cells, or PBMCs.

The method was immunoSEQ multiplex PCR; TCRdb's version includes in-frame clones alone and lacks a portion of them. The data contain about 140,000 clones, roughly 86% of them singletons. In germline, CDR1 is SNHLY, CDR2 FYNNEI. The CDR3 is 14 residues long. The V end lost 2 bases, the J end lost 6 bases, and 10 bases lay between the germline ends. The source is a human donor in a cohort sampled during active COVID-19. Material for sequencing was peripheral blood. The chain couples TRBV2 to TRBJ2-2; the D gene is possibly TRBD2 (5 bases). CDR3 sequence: CASSESRRAGELFF. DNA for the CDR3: TGTGCCAGCAGTGAAAGTCGGCGGGCCGGGGAGCTGTTTTTT.